The rows below give T cell receptor beta chains drawn from one sample of a study of OX40 agonist ivuxolimab in advanced cancers. This table comes from immunoSEQ multiplex PCR, and its TCRdb copy is limited to in-frame clones, with some not included. The sample shows about 100,000 clones, approximately 80% of them seen only once. Sequenced material: CD4+ or CD8+ T cells sorted from blood, taken in a trial of the OX40 agonist ivuxolimab. Receptors were obtained from an adult with an advanced solid tumor such as melanoma, head and neck, liver or kidney cancer. CDR3s include the opening cysteine and the closing phenylalanine or tryptophan. A D gene is named only where the DNA matches it firmly. Clone size appears in some rows only: once, few, many, or a class for an expanded clone.

J gene	V gene	D gene	clone size	CDR3 protein	CDR3 DNA
TRBJ2-3	TRBV6-6	NA	NA	CASSYGQAQYF	TGTGCCAGCAGTTATGGACAAGCGCAGTATTTT
TRBJ1-1	TRBV7-6	NA	few	CASSPNSGGDGTEAFF	TGTGCCAGCAGCCCAAATAGTGGTGGGGACGGCACTGAAGCTTTCTTT
TRBJ1-1	TRBV5-1	NA	NA	CASSSFRGQGTEAFF	TGCGCCAGCAGCTCCTTCCGGGGCCAGGGGACTGAAGCTTTCTTT
TRBJ2-6	TRBV29-1	NA	once	CSVRAASSGANVLTF	TGCAGCGTGAGGGCAGCCAGCTCTGGGGCCAACGTCCTGACTTTC
TRBJ1-2	TRBV4-2	TRBD1	NA	CASSQDQGYRGNYGYTF	TGTGCCAGCAGCCAAGACCAAGGCTACAGGGGAAACTATGGCTACACCTTC
TRBJ1-2	TRBV5-4	NA	NA	CAWGDWYSNVLGYTF	TGTGCATGGGGCGATTGGTACTCCAACGTATTAGGCTACACCTTC
TRBJ2-7	TRBV2	TRBD1	few	CASSRDRDYEQYF	TGTGCCAGCAGCCGGGACAGGGACTACGAGCAGTACTTC
TRBJ2-6	TRBV7-6	TRBD2	NA	CASSSTSGSSGANVLTF	TGTGCCAGCAGCTCAACTAGCGGGTCCTCTGGGGCCAACGTCCTGACTTTC
TRBJ2-7	TRBV5-6	NA	NA	CASSLRGTPYYEQYF	TGTGCCAGCAGCTTGAGGGGGACACCCTACTACGAGCAGTACTTC
TRBJ2-7	TRBV18	TRBD2	few	CASSPGTSGTYEQYF	TGTGCCAGCTCACCCGGGACTAGCGGCACCTACGAGCAGTACTTC
TRBJ2-4	TRBV2	NA	NA	CASSEWGDAKNIQYF	TGTGCCAGCAGTGAATGGGGAGACGCCAAAAACATTCAGTACTTC
TRBJ2-7	TRBV4-2	NA	NA	CASSQDGGGTGEQYF	TGTGCCAGCAGCCAAGATGGGGGAGGAACGGGCGAGCAGTACTTC
TRBJ1-2	TRBV2	NA	NA	CASSGNREGPSGYTF	TGTGCCAGCAGTGGGAACAGGGAGGGTCCTTCGGGCTACACCTTC
TRBJ2-1	TRBV10-3	TRBD2	NA	CATGAGGDSNEQFF	TGTGCCACCGGAGCGGGAGGTGATAGTAATGAGCAGTTCTTC
TRBJ2-3	TRBV4-2	TRBD2	NA	CASSQDGVGLAGPSTDTQYF	TGTGCCAGCAGCCAAGATGGAGTGGGACTAGCGGGACCTAGCACAGATACGCAGTATTTT
TRBJ1-1	TRBV20-1	NA	few	CSASLYTEAFF	TGCAGTGCTAGCCTCTACACTGAAGCTTTCTTT
TRBJ2-1	TRBV5-6	TRBD1	NA	CASSSGRRGHYEQFF	TGTGCCAGCAGCTCTGGTCGCAGGGGGCACTATGAGCAGTTCTTC
TRBJ2-3	TRBV5-4	TRBD2	NA	CASSLGTSGRAEDTQYF	TGTGCCAGCAGCTTGGGGACTAGCGGGAGGGCCGAAGATACGCAGTATTTT
TRBJ1-2	TRBV14	NA	NA	CASSRGGGYGYTF	TGTGCCAGCAGCCGGGGAGGGGGCTATGGCTACACCTTC
TRBJ2-7	TRBV5-1	TRBD1	NA	CASSPELAGGSYEQYF	TGCGCCAGCAGCCCCGAGTTGGCAGGGGGCTCCTACGAGCAGTACTTC
TRBJ2-1	TRBV5-5	NA	NA	CASTLLGEQFF	TGTGCCAGCACCCTGCTGGGTGAGCAGTTCTTC
TRBJ1-2	TRBV6-5	NA	NA	CASSYSISGDYGYTF	TGTGCCAGCAGTTACTCGATCTCCGGGGACTATGGCTACACCTTC
TRBJ2-3	TRBV6-5	NA	NA	CASNLDSSTDTQYF	TGTGCCAGCAACCTGGACAGTAGCACAGATACGCAGTATTTT
TRBJ2-7	TRBV5-8	NA	NA	CASSLVGTYAYEQYF	TGTGCCAGCAGCTTGGTCGGGACCTACGCCTACGAGCAGTACTTC
TRBJ2-3	TRBV5-1	NA	NA	CASSPGGGTDTQYF	TGCGCCAGCAGCCCAGGGGGGGGCACAGATACGCAGTATTTT
TRBJ1-2	TRBV27	NA	NA	CASSLGQGKHGYTF	TGTGCCAGCAGTTTAGGCCAGGGGAAGCATGGCTACACCTTC
TRBJ2-1	TRBV10-3	TRBD2	NA	CAVSGSLGNEQFF	TGTGCCGTTAGCGGGAGTCTGGGAAATGAGCAGTTCTTC
TRBJ1-1	TRBV30	NA	few	CAWSSIRNTEAFF	TGTGCCTGGAGCTCCATCCGGAACACTGAAGCTTTCTTT
TRBJ1-6	TRBV9	NA	NA	CASSVVRASSYNSPLHF	TGTGCCAGCAGCGTAGTGAGGGCAAGCTCCTATAATTCACCCCTCCACTTT
TRBJ2-7	TRBV15	NA	NA	CATSRDRATYEQYF	TGTGCCACCAGCAGAGATCGGGCAACCTACGAGCAGTACTTC
TRBJ2-3	TRBV29-1	NA	once	CSVDVQGTDTQYF	TGCAGCGTTGACGTCCAGGGCACAGATACGCAGTATTTT
TRBJ2-1	TRBV5-6	TRBD2	NA	CASSLGESSGNNEQFF	TGTGCCAGCAGCTTGGGGGAGTCTAGCGGAAACAATGAGCAGTTCTTC
TRBJ2-1	TRBV10-3	NA	NA	CAISSGGDEQFF	TGTGCCATCAGCTCGGGTGGGGATGAGCAGTTCTTC
TRBJ1-2	TRBV5-4	NA	NA	CASSDRTYGYTF	TGTGCCAGCTCCGACAGGACCTATGGCTACACCTTC
TRBJ1-2	TRBV7-9	NA	NA	CASSLERSNGYTF	TGTGCCAGCAGCTTAGAGAGGAGTAATGGCTACACCTTC
TRBJ2-7	TRBV5-6	NA	NA	CASSQGLVYEQYF	TGTGCCAGCAGCCAGGGGCTAGTCTACGAGCAGTACTTC
TRBJ2-5	TRBV19	TRBD2	NA	CASGGLAGGETQYF	TGTGCCAGTGGAGGACTAGCGGGAGGGGAGACCCAGTACTTC
TRBJ2-3	TRBV15	TRBD1	NA	CATTQGAWTDTQYF	TGTGCCACCACACAGGGGGCATGGACAGATACGCAGTATTTT
TRBJ2-7	TRBV7-9	TRBD1	NA	CASSSTGPGTAPYEQYF	TGTGCCAGCAGCTCGACCGGCCCTGGGACAGCCCCCTACGAGCAGTACTTC
TRBJ1-2	TRBV7-2	TRBD1	NA	CASSTRLGDRERGGYTF	TGTGCCAGCAGTACCCGGTTGGGGGACAGGGAAAGGGGTGGCTACACCTTC
TRBJ2-3	TRBV28	TRBD2	NA	CASSYVSGTDTQYF	TGTGCCAGCAGTTACGTTAGCGGGACAGATACGCAGTATTTT
TRBJ2-5	TRBV19	TRBD2	once	CASSIRTSGKQETQYF	TGTGCCAGTAGTATCCGGACTAGCGGGAAACAAGAGACCCAGTACTTC
TRBJ2-2	TRBV7-9	TRBD1	NA	CASAADRGGTGELFF	TGTGCCAGCGCAGCGGACAGGGGAGGAACCGGGGAGCTGTTTTTT
TRBJ2-2	TRBV27	NA	NA	CASSPSGTLPGELFF	TGTGCCAGCAGTCCCTCAGGGACATTGCCCGGGGAGCTGTTTTTT
TRBJ2-5	TRBV2	NA	once	CASSAGEGQETQYF	TGTGCCAGCAGTGCGGGGGAAGGACAAGAGACCCAGTACTTC
TRBJ1-1	TRBV6-5	NA	NA	CASSYLKRNTEAFF	TGTGCCAGCAGTTACCTCAAAAGAAATACTGAAGCTTTCTTT
TRBJ1-2	TRBV30	NA	few	CALGAFRDGYTF	TGTGCCTTGGGGGCCTTCAGGGATGGCTACACCTTC
TRBJ1-1	TRBV6-1	NA	NA	CASSGPLTGLEAFF	TGTGCCAGCAGTGGGCCTCTAACTGGCCTTGAAGCTTTCTTT
TRBJ2-7	TRBV29-1	NA	NA	CSVARWGEQYF	TGCAGCGTGGCGCGATGGGGGGAGCAGTACTTC
TRBJ2-7	TRBV4-1	NA	NA	CASSLQWAGSYEQYF	TGCGCCAGCAGCCTTCAATGGGCAGGGTCCTACGAGCAGTACTTC
TRBJ2-7	TRBV30	NA	NA	CAYCVGAAYEQYF	TGTGCCTACTGCGTAGGGGCTGCCTACGAGCAGTACTTC
TRBJ2-7	TRBV5-6	NA	NA	CASSFESLLAYEQYF	TGTGCCAGCAGCTTCGAGAGTCTCCTAGCCTACGAGCAGTACTTC
TRBJ2-3	TRBV5-4	TRBD2	once	CASSLASGSGVGASQYF	TGTGCCAGCAGCCTGGCTAGCGGGAGTGGGGTTGGGGCGAGTCAGTATTTT
TRBJ2-7	TRBV4-3	NA	NA	CASSQDQFYEQYF	TGCGCCAGCAGCCAAGATCAATTCTACGAGCAGTACTTC
TRBJ1-6	TRBV7-3	NA	NA	CASSLDRAENNSPLHF	TGTGCCAGCAGCTTAGATCGGGCGGAAAATAATTCACCCCTCCACTTT
TRBJ2-2	TRBV10-3	NA	NA	CAISGPGHNTGELFF	TGTGCCATCAGTGGACCGGGACACAACACCGGGGAGCTGTTTTTT
TRBJ2-1	TRBV4-3	TRBD2	NA	CASSPGTSASYNEQFF	TGCGCCAGCAGCCCGGGGACTAGTGCCTCCTACAATGAGCAGTTCTTC
TRBJ1-1	TRBV19	NA	NA	CASSIEGSRNTEAFF	TGTGCCAGTAGTATAGAAGGCAGTAGGAACACTGAAGCTTTCTTT
TRBJ2-1	TRBV18	NA	NA	CASSPATGGEQFF	TGTGCCAGCTCACCCGCTACTGGGGGGGAGCAGTTCTTC